The clone carrying this TCR beta chain was counted at least ten times. Antigen specificity is unknown. At one end, the junction sequence differs from germline, possibly due to a read error. One base lacks a clear read or is ambiguous, giving the residue X. TCRdb keeps only in-frame clones here, not all; method: immunoSEQ multiplex PCR. The data show 10,000 to 13,000 clones, approximately 50% seen once. The sample belongs to a study of T cells in localized non-small cell lung cancer. This CDR3 has 16 amino acids. Broader study findings: For the top 100 tumor clones, a median roughly 56 also appeared in adjacent lung. The study sequenced only one region of the tumor. As a result, intratumor heterogeneity could not be excluded and remains possible. Higher T cell density in the blood was associated with longer overall survival, whereas higher adjacent-lung clonality associated with shorter survival. Maximal T cell clonality occurred in uninvolved adjacent lung, with tumor ranking below it.

The chain uses TRBV6-7 and TRBJ1-2; D is ambiguous. TRBV6-7 counts as an open reading frame of uncertain function. This TCR came from a woman aged 35 to 70 with stage II squamous cell lung carcinoma. Sequencing was performed on lymph node tissue, taken before any cancer treatment. The CDR3 nucleotides read TGTGCCAGCAGTTACCTTCGGTCCTCGGGGTCCCTCGGCTACACYTTC. As protein: CASSYLRSSGSLGYXF. The full CDR3 is CASSYLRSSGSLGYTF.